This T cell receptor (beta chain) is from a study of pediatric ulcerative colitis. Study conclusions and caveats: Blood samples from a couple of patients yielded substantially fewer templates and were excluded from blood-rectal overlap analysis. Acute severe colitis showed lower rectal diversity from clonal expansions.

This was a survey-level run. Clones were sequenced by immunoSEQ multiplex PCR, and TCRdb holds only the in-frame ones, with some missing. Altogether 13,000 to 15,000 clones are present, just under 90% being singletons, with the ten largest covering 0.75% to 1%. This clone appeared once. Its specificity is not known. This CDR3 comprises 17 residues. CDR1 is SQVTM, CDR2 ANQGSEA, per germline. The V gene lost 0 bases and the J gene lost 3 bases, with 18 bases spanning the gap. This sequence originates from a boy aged 10-17 years with moderate ulcerative colitis. The sample comprised blood. The V gene is TRBV29-1, the J gene TRBJ2-1; unclear D gene. CDR3 residues: CSVEDSEAIINYNEQFF. The CDR3 DNA reads as TGCAGCGTTGAAGATTCTGAGGCCATCATAAACTACAATGAGCAGTTCTTC.